What follows is one TCR beta chain and its context. The data derive from a study of blood T cell repertoires in COVID-19. The CDR3 extends over 16 amino acids. The J segment lost 0 bases and the V segment lost 7 bases, leaving 8 bases of the junction unmatched. The germline V gene encodes CDR1 LNHDA and CDR2 SQIVND (reference sequence). Cohort assignment relied on participant-reported clinical history. Authors' data handling: Estimates of nucleated cell counts were drawn from the amplification of reference gene primers. Using immunoSEQ multiplex PCR, the repertoire was profiled, and TCRdb retains in-frame clones only, with some absent. That table gives V, J and clone size, and the DNA gave D and trimming. The sample lists some 190,000 clones; more than 70% were seen once.

Specimen: PBMCs or T cells enriched from blood (not recorded which). The chain couples TRBV19 to TRBJ1-3; 8 bases fit TRBD1. This TCR came from a man between 25 and 39 years old with acute COVID-19. As DNA, the CDR3 is TGTGCCAGTACCAACAGGGGGTCCGGCTCTGGAAACACCATATATTTT. Translation: CASTNRGSGSGNTIYF.